This T cell receptor beta chain is drawn from a study of response to subunit inactivated influenza vaccine. Study-wide findings and caveats: The authors suggested that few new T cells are recruited per seasonal influenza vaccination.

This CDR3 is 17 amino acids long. Trimming removed 1 base at V and 2 bases at J, with 15 bases between. Germline loops: CDR1 MNHNS, CDR2 SASEGT. This clonotype was picked up a small number of times. What it binds is unknown. TCRdb reprocessed the RT-PCR reads via MiXCR and lists one record per CDR3 protein. The sample has about 580,000 distinct CDR3 sequences; 14% are singletons. The chain employs TRBV6-1 and TRBJ1-5; a weak D match, TRBD1 (5 bases). This receptor was identified in a man aged 50 to 60 who received an inactivated influenza vaccine. The sample here was PBMCs from blood, taken 11 to 12 days after vaccination. The CDR3, as DNA: TGTGCCAGCAGTGAAGTAGGAGGGGTCGTTGGCAATCAGCCCCAGCATTTT. This translates into CASSEVGGVVGNQPQHF.